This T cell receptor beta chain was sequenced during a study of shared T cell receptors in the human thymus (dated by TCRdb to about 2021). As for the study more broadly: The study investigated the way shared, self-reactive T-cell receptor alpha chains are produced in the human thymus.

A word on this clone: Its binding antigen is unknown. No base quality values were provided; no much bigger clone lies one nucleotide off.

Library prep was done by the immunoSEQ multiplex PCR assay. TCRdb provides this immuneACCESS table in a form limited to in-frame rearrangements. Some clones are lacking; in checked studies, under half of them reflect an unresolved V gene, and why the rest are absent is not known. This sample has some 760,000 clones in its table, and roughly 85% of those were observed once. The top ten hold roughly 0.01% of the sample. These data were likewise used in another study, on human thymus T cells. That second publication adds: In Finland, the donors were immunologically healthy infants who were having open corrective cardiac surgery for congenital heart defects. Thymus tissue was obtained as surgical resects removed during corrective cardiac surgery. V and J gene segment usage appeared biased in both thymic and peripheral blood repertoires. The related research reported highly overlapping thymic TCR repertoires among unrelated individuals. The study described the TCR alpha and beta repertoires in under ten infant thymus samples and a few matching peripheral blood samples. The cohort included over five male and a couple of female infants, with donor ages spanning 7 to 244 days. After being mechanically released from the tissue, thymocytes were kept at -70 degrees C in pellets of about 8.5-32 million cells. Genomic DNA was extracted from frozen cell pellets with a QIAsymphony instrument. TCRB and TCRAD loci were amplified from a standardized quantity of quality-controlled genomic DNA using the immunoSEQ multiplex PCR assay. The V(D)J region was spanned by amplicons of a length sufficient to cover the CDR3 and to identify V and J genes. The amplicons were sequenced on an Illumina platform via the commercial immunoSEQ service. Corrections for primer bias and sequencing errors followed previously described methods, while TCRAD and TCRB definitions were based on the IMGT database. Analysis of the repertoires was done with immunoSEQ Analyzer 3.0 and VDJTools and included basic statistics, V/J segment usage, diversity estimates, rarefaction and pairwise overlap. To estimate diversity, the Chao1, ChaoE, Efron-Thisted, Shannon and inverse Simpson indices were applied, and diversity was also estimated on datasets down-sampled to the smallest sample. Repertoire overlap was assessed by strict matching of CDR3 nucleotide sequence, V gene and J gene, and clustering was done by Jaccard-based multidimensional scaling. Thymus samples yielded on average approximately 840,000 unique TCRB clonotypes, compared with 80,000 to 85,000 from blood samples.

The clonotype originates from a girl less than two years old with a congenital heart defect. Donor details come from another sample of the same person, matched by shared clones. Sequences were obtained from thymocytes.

The nucleotide sequence is TGTGCCAGCTCCCCTATGCCGGGACAGGGAACTCCCCATTATAATTCACCCCTCCACTTT. Its protein is CASSPMPGQGTPHYNSPLHF. The chain couples TRBV7-6 to TRBJ1-6, with TRBD1 matching 9 junction bases. V is trimmed back by 8 bases and J by 4 bases, and the junction contains 21 bases that no gene match accounts for. The germline V gene yields SGHVS for CDR1 and FNYEAQ for CDR2. The CDR3 covers 20 residues, taking in both the cysteine and the phenylalanine. Left in the record is the CDR3 DNA by itself, 60 bases read in frame from the first base.